This T cell receptor (beta chain) was recorded in a study of blood T cells in healthy people across ages. V lost 3 bases and J 4 bases, leaving 18 bases between the germline ends. CDR1 and CDR2 (germline): DFQATT, SNEGSKA (reference sequence). This CDR3 has 15 amino acids. Findings and limits, study-wide: Fewer expanded clones and more diversity marked long-lived versus aged donors.

The second PCR ran about 7 to 12 cycles with a sample-barcoded 5' primer and J-beta primers. Any given sample supplied a minimum of 3 million CDR3-containing paired-end reads. TCRdb analysed the 5' RACE reads with MiXCR anew, one entry per CDR3 protein. The table lists a few hundred thousand distinct CDR3 sequences, roughly 29% of them singletons. This clonotype was picked up a small number of times. The antigen is unknown. This sequence was found in a woman in her sixties or seventies in good health. V usage is TRBV20-1 and J usage is TRBJ1-2, with D possibly TRBD1 on 5 matching bases. Sequenced input: blood. The CDR3, as DNA: TGCAGTGCTAGGAGACAGCCCCCGGCGGGCTATGGCTACACCTTC. This encodes CSARRQPPAGYGYTF.